A single TCR beta chain is shown here with its context. Its cognate antigen is unknown. The data were obtained in a study of CD8 T cells in Susac syndrome. Points from the study as a whole: As the study acknowledged, the number of individuals in its TCR sequencing and HLA analysis was relatively small.

Sequencing of TCR beta drew on CD8+ and CD4+ T cells from blood. The multiple sclerosis controls were treatment-naive patients affected by stable or active relapsing-remitting disease. V dropped 6 bases and J dropped 5; count of bases not matched to a gene: 9. This CDR3 is built from 14 residues. Germline V CDR1 and CDR2: DFQATT, SNEGSKA (reference sequence). Reverse transcription of roughly 0.45 to 1 ug RNA was carried out with random hexamers. Amplification of TCR beta CDR3 was carried out by immunoSEQ multiplex PCR, which covered 54 Vbeta and 13 Jbeta segments. TCRdb processed the immunoSEQ multiplex PCR reads anew with MiXCR; each CDR3 protein has one entry. The profile shows approximately 150,000 distinct CDR3 sequences, less than 95% of them singletons.

The TCR originated in a human donor with multiple sclerosis. The chain joins TRBV20-1 to TRBJ1-4, with 7 bases aligning to TRBD1. The sequencing sample was made of CD4+ T cells from PBMCs. The CDR3 is CSAITGAENEKLFF. The CDR3 DNA reads as TGCAGTGCCATAACAGGGGCGGAGAATGAAAAACTGTTTTTT.